The T cell receptor (beta chain) described here comes from a study of CD8+CD57+ T cells in acquired aplastic anemia. Genomic DNA, the template, was used for profiling of the TCR beta VDJ and CDR3. TCRdb redid the calling of the reads with MiXCR, one entry per CDR3 protein. The sample carries fewer than 250,000 distinct CDR3 sequences, roughly 50% recorded once. All patients picked for sequencing had shown, by flow cytometry, an expansion of CD8+CD57+ cells. For this clonotype: The antigen is unknown. This may stem from a read error, because a much larger clone lies one nucleotide away. The conserved closing phenylalanine or tryptophan is absent in this CDR3, likely reflecting a read error.

The CDR3 is 14 amino acids. Germline loops: CDR1 ENHRY, CDR2 SYGVKD. General study results and limits: Any difference that existed in CD8+ Simpson's diversity between patients and controls was not significant. Patients and controls turned out to have 25 to 35 CD8+ CDR3 sequences in common.

The source material was sorted CD4+, CD8+, or CD8+CD57+ T cells (not recorded which) from PBMCs. The chain uses TRBV10-3 and TRBJ1-5; no definite D call. This receptor was taken from a human donor with aplastic anemia. The CDR3 DNA follows: TGTGCCAGCAGTTACGACCGAGAGAATAGTGCCCAGCATCTT. It is translated as CASSYDRENSAQHL.